This is a list of T cell receptor beta chains from one sample in a study of control samples from healthy donors and cancer patients. Produced via immunoSEQ multiplex PCR; TCRdb's table is partial and in-frame only. The data hold around 94,000 clones, with more than 85% observed a single time. Sample: blood. All receptors derive from a woman aged 50 to 60 in good health. Each CDR3 is given with its conserved first and last residue. A D gene is named only where the DNA matches it firmly. Part of the rows lack a size; the others show once, few, many or a class for expanded clones.

J | V | D | size | CDR3
TRBJ1-2 | TRBV7-3 | NA | few | CASSLGGVDGYTF
TRBJ2-7 | TRBV6-6 | NA | NA | CASRDTGYSYEQYF
TRBJ2-1 | TRBV24-1 | NA | once | CATSGPGGNEQFF
TRBJ1-1 | TRBV18 | NA | once | CASSLQTYGDRDF
TRBJ2-7 | TRBV25-1 | NA | NA | CASSLQPYHEQYF
TRBJ1-3 | TRBV18 | NA | once | CASSPTAGLGNTIYF
TRBJ1-1 | TRBV7-3 | TRBD1 | NA | CASSGTGATEAFF
TRBJ2-7 | TRBV11-3 | NA | NA | CASSSQSGVRYEQYF
TRBJ1-5 | TRBV19 | NA | NA | CASSIDAGRDQPQHF
TRBJ1-2 | TRBV4-3 | NA | few | CASSQGPRGQIYGYTF
TRBJ2-1 | TRBV6-1 | NA | NA | CASSEGAGQYNEQFF
TRBJ2-7 | TRBV3-1/TRBV3-2 | TRBD2 | NA | CASSQAYGTSGSSSEQYF
TRBJ2-1 | TRBV5-4 | NA | once | CASSLDSSSYNEQFF
TRBJ1-2 | TRBV6-5 | NA | NA | CASLVREGVDYGYTF
TRBJ1-6 | TRBV5-3 | NA | NA | CARSLKGRVGSPLHF
TRBJ1-2 | TRBV7-3 | NA | NA | CASSLRRGAGYTF
TRBJ1-2 | TRBV19 | NA | NA | CASSDGLNYGYTF
TRBJ1-6 | TRBV12-3/TRBV12-4 | NA | NA | CASSFGNSPLHF
TRBJ1-6 | TRBV5-8 | TRBD1 | NA | CASSSPTGTGHSPLHF
TRBJ1-2 | TRBV19 | TRBD1 | NA | CASSTPDRGNYGYTF
TRBJ1-2 | TRBV5-6 | NA | NA | CASSLGPGYTF
TRBJ1-1 | TRBV9 | TRBD1 | NA | CASSAGQGIGNTEAFF
TRBJ2-5 | TRBV2 | TRBD2 | NA | CASKDSGGKETQYF
TRBJ1-3 | TRBV5-5 | NA | NA | CASSLGYSSSSGNTIYF
TRBJ2-2 | TRBV18 | NA | NA | CASSPNTGTNTGELFF
TRBJ2-1 | TRBV5-3 | TRBD2 | NA | CARSPRLASNEQFF
TRBJ1-5 | TRBV7-2 | NA | NA | CASSPYMGNQPQHF
TRBJ2-1 | TRBV5-1 | NA | NA | CASSLERTGGLNEQFF
TRBJ1-5 | TRBV2 | NA | NA | CASSEGGEQDQPQHF
TRBJ2-3 | TRBV4-3 | NA | NA | CASSQDHYNTDTQYF
TRBJ1-1 | TRBV2 | TRBD1 | NA | CASDRGSTEAFF
TRBJ2-3 | TRBV6-6 | NA | NA | CASSYPETDTQYF
TRBJ1-3 | TRBV28 | NA | once | CASSSGGLSGNTIYF
TRBJ1-3 | TRBV4-3 | NA | NA | CASSRNLDSGNTIYF
TRBJ1-4 | TRBV9 | TRBD1 | NA | CASSSRTGDEKLFF
TRBJ1-1 | TRBV4-2 | TRBD1 | once | CASSQGGQGQERTEAFF
TRBJ1-1 | TRBV29-1 | TRBD1 | NA | CSVGPGQSIRNTEAFF
TRBJ1-1 | TRBV6-6 | NA | NA | CASRPFLLNTEAFF
TRBJ2-1 | TRBV28 | NA | NA | CASSLGGPNYNEQFF
TRBJ2-2 | TRBV11-2 | NA | NA | CASSFSSYTGELFF
TRBJ1-2 | TRBV29-1 | NA | NA | CSVKPGNRYGYTF
TRBJ1-6 | TRBV18 | NA | NA | CASSPQQPSSYNSPLHF
TRBJ2-1 | TRBV19 | TRBD2 | NA | CASSSPPGLARDEQFF
TRBJ1-4 | TRBV18 | NA | NA | CASSPYSADEKLFF
TRBJ2-7 | TRBV28 | TRBD1 | NA | CASSRDSLFLVSYEQYF
TRBJ2-2 | TRBV11-2 | TRBD2 | NA | CASLRGLRGDTGELFF
TRBJ2-2 | TRBV7-9 | NA | NA | CASSFRAVGNTGELFF
TRBJ1-1 | TRBV18 | NA | NA | CASSLRGDTEAFF
TRBJ2-3 | TRBV11-2 | TRBD2 | NA | CASSPRGGKSSTDTQYF
TRBJ1-5 | TRBV7-2 | NA | NA | CASSLQGNQPQHF
TRBJ2-7 | TRBV6-2/TRBV6-3 | NA | NA | CASSQYYEQYF
TRBJ2-5 | TRBV6-5 | NA | NA | CASRLTVRLEETQYF
TRBJ2-7 | TRBV9 | NA | NA | CASSVGRREQYF